The 31 T cell receptor beta chains in this list originate from one sample, sequenced in a study of T cell responses to AZD1222 COVID-19 vaccine. Sequencing was performed with immunoSEQ multiplex PCR; in TCRdb, only in-frame clones are kept and a portion is missing. The sample consists of 90,000 to 120,000 clones, 75% to 90% of them appearing once. Specimen: peripheral blood, collected on day 0 of AZD1222 vaccination. These receptors were taken from an adult in good health.

This chain uses TRBV29-1 with TRBJ1-1; D might be TRBD1 (5 bases). The CDR3 covers 13 residues. Germline V lookup: CDR1 SQVTM, CDR2 ANQGSEA. Between the trimmed V and J ends, which lost 8 bases and 5 bases, there was a span of 18 bases. The CDR3 sequence: CSFKTGPKTEAFF. The CDR3 coding sequence is TGCAGCTTTAAAACAGGCCCCAAAACTGAAGCTTTCTTT. Using reference TRBV29-1 and TRBJ1-1 for the parts outside the CDR3, the full variable domain is SAVISQKPSRDICQRGTSLTIQCQVDSQVTMMFWYRQQPGQSLTLIATANQGSEATYESGFVIDKFPISRPNLTFSTLTVSNMSPEDSSIYLCSFKTGPKTEAFFGQGTRLTVV.

The chain employs TRBV2 and TRBJ2-7; D is unclear. In germline, CDR1 is SNHLY, CDR2 FYNNEI. CDR3 size: 13 residues. The V gene lost 2 bases and the J gene lost 2 bases, with 7 bases spanning the gap. The CDR3 DNA sequence: TGTGCCAGCAGTGAATGGGCAGCCTACGAGCAGTACTTC. Its protein is CASSEWAAYEQYF.

This clone was detected once. The chain joins TRBV5-6 to TRBJ2-5, with a weak D call TRBD2 (6 bases). This CDR3 comprises 14 residues. CDR1 is SGHDT, CDR2 YYEEEE, per germline. Trimming stripped 0 bases from V and 4 bases from J, with 10 bases between. CDR3 sequence reads: CASSLGGILETQYF. CDR3 nucleotide sequence: TGTGCCAGCAGCTTGGGCGGGATCTTAGAGACCCAGTACTTC.

This clone has only a few counts. The chain is built from TRBV4-3 and TRBJ1-2; D ambiguous. The CDR3 consists of 15 residues. Germline CDR1 and CDR2: LGHNA and YSLEER. V gave up 0 bases and J gave up 7 bases, with 15 bases separating them. DNA for the CDR3: TGCGCCAGCAGCCAAGAGGGAGGGTTAGCGGGTGGCTACACCTTC. Its translation is CASSQEGGLAGGYTF.

CDR3 loop: CASSTALSRQGDGYTF. In nucleotides, the CDR3 is TGTGCCAGCAGCACGGCGCTTTCCCGGCAGGGTGATGGCTACACCTTC. The chain employs TRBV5-4 and TRBJ1-2; tentatively, D is TRBD1 (5 bases). This CDR3 comprises 16 residues. Germline V gives CDR1 SGHNT, CDR2 YYREEE (reference sequence). The ends were cut back, 4 bases at V and 6 bases at J, with 22 bases in the middle.

This chain joins TRBV7-2 and TRBJ2-2, with TRBD1 as a possible D gene (5 bases). The germline CDR1 and CDR2 sequences are SGHTA and FQGNSA. Trimming cost V 2 bases and J 4 bases, with 17 bases left between them. The CDR3 is 17 residues long. The CDR3 region has the DNA TGTGCCAGCAGCTTATCCAGGGTAATCTCGAGCACCGGGGAGCTGTTTTTT. It yields the protein CASSLSRVISSTGELFF.

This clone has just a few counts. CDR3 nucleotides: TGTGCCAGCAGCCAAGATGCTCAGGGAAAGACCCAGTACTTC. This encodes CASSQDAQGKTQYF. V usage is TRBV3-1 (or the pseudogene TRBV3-2) and J usage is TRBJ2-5, with TRBD1 as a possible D gene (5 bases). The CDR3 consists of 14 residues. Germline V gene sequence: CDR1 LGHDT, CDR2 YNNKEL (reference sequence). Deletions cut 0 bases from V and 6 bases from J, with 11 bases between.

The V and J genes are TRBV5-6 and TRBJ1-6; D perhaps matches TRBD1 (5 bases). The CDR3 sequence is 19 residues long. Between the trimmed V and J ends, which lost 0 bases and 8 bases, there was a span of 24 bases. From germline, CDR1 is SGHDT and CDR2 YYEEEE. CDR3 loop: CASSLGKGNRGLLDSPLHF. The CDR3, as DNA: TGTGCCAGCAGCTTGGGAAAAGGTAATAGGGGACTCCTGGATTCACCCCTCCACTTT. Together with reference TRBV5-6 and TRBJ1-6, the CDR3 gives the full variable domain: DAGVTQSPTHLIKTRGQQVTLRCSPKSGHDTVSWYQQALGQGPQFIFQYYEEEERQRGNFPDRFSGHQFPNYSSELNVNALLLGDSALYLCASSLGKGNRGLLDSPLHFGNGTRLTVT.

The V gene is TRBV4-3, the J gene TRBJ2-3; no firm D call. V shed 3 bases and J shed 3 bases, with 10 bases lying between them. Germline V gives CDR1 LGHNA, CDR2 YSLEER. The CDR3 sequence is 14 residues long. This CDR3 is CASSQGLRTDTQYF. CDR3 bases: TGCGCCAGCAGCCAGGGATTGAGGACAGATACGCAGTATTTT.

V and J are TRBV7-6 and TRBJ2-1, with 9 bases matching TRBD2. There are 16 residues in the CDR3. The V gene end was trimmed by 5 bases and the J gene end by 8 bases; junction bases not matched to a gene: 13. CDR1 and CDR2 from the germline V gene are SGHVS and FNYEAQ. The CDR3 is CASSLNPPSGVDEQFF. The CDR3 DNA follows: TGTGCCAGCAGCCTTAATCCGCCTAGCGGGGTGGATGAGCAGTTCTTC.

The chain links TRBV9 to TRBJ2-5; TRBD2 matches 7 bases. CDR1 and CDR2 from the germline V gene are SGDLS and YYNGEE. V gave up 7 bases and J gave up 5 bases; unmatched junction bases: 8. This CDR3 has 13 residues. CDR3 nucleotides: TGTGCCAGCCAGCGCTCGGGGGGTGAGACCCAGTACTTC. The encoded protein is CASQRSGGETQYF.

The chain joins TRBV24-1 to TRBJ1-2; TRBD1 might be the D (6 bases). Germline V gives CDR1 KGHDR, CDR2 SFDVKD. Trimming left V 8 bases short and J 0 bases short, with 18 bases between. The length of the CDR3 is 16 residues. This chain's CDR3 is CATTGASNRANYGYTF. The CDR3 DNA reads as TGTGCCACCACGGGGGCCTCTAATCGGGCTAACTATGGCTACACCTTC.

CDR3 protein: CASSPPASPLHF. CDR3 DNA: TGTGCCAGCTCACCACCGGCTTCACCCCTCCACTTT. This chain joins TRBV18 and TRBJ1-6, with D hard to call. CDR1 KGHSH and CDR2 LQKENI come from the germline V gene. V was shortened by 0 bases and J by 9 bases, with 3 bases between the two germline ends. This CDR3 comprises 12 residues.

This chain links TRBV7-6 with TRBJ1-2; D might be TRBD1 (5 bases). Looked up from germline, CDR1 is SGHVS and CDR2 is FNYEAQ. Deletions cut 5 bases from V and 3 bases from J, with 19 bases between. CDR3 length: 16 residues. The CDR3 loop reads CASSPDPGAGYYGYTF. The CDR3 DNA reads as TGTGCCAGCAGCCCAGACCCCGGGGCAGGGTACTATGGCTACACCTTC.

The CDR3 coding sequence is TGTGCCAGCAGCCAAGATTGGACTAGCTTGGAGACCCAGTACTTC. This gives the protein CASSQDWTSLETQYF. V gene TRBV3-1 (or the pseudogene TRBV3-2) combines with J gene TRBJ2-5; 8 positions match TRBD2. The V gene's germline CDR1 is LGHDT and CDR2 YNNKEL (reference sequence). This CDR3 is built from 15 residues. The V segment lost 0 bases and the J segment 5 bases; nucleotides outside the gene matches: 5.

The chain recombines TRBV15 with TRBJ2-7, with D maybe TRBD2 (5 bases). Germline V gives CDR1 LNHNV, CDR2 YYDKDF (reference sequence). Trimming stripped 3 bases from V and 3 bases from J, with 9 bases between. This CDR3 has 13 residues. The CDR3 bases are TGTGCCACCAGCAGGGAGGTAAGCTACGAGCAGTACTTC. Its translation: CATSREVSYEQYF.

The rearrangement uses TRBV6-5 and TRBJ2-3, with 9 bases aligning to TRBD2. Germline V lookup: CDR1 MNHEY, CDR2 SVGAGI. The CDR3 sequence is 15 residues long. Trimming cost V 7 bases and J 6 bases; bases outside gene matches: 11. The chain's CDR3 is CASTPSGNGADTQYF. In DNA form, the CDR3 reads TGTGCCAGCACCCCTAGCGGGAATGGGGCGGATACGCAGTATTTT.

This chain connects TRBV2 to TRBJ1-1; D is possibly TRBD1 (6 bases). This CDR3 is 10 amino acids long. The germline gives CDR1 SNHLY, CDR2 FYNNEI. Trimming left V 11 bases short and J 5 bases short, with 9 bases between. CDR3 coding DNA: TGTGCCGGGAGGGGGACTGAAGCTTTCTTT. Protein: CAGRGTEAFF.

The genes are TRBV18 and TRBJ2-4, with 8 bases fitting TRBD1. The CDR3 length is 20 residues. V shed 3 bases and J 3 bases; nucleotides not matched to a gene: 19. Germline loops: CDR1 KGHSH, CDR2 LQKENI. Written as DNA, the CDR3 is TGTGCCAGCTCACCCATCAAAGGACAGGGAGTGAGTCTGGACAAAAACATTCAGTACTTC. It encodes CASSPIKGQGVSLDKNIQYF.

The chain recombines TRBV28 with TRBJ1-1, with TRBD1 identical over 9 bases. CDR3 length: 14 residues. V lost 4 bases and J lost 4; bases outside the gene matches: 4. Looked up from germline, CDR1 is MDHEN and CDR2 is SYDVKM. The CDR3 nucleotides are TGTGCCAGCAGTTGGGACAGGGAGGGCACTGAAGCTTTCTTT. Its protein is CASSWDREGTEAFF.

The chain combines TRBV11-2 with TRBJ1-1, with 9 bases matching TRBD1. The ends lost 5 bases at V and 1 base at J; junction bases unmatched: 5. Germline CDR1 and CDR2: SGHAT and FQNNGV. The CDR3 is 15 amino acids. In DNA, the CDR3 is TGTGCCAGCAGCCCCCAGACAGGGGGGAACACTGAAGCTTTCTTT. Amino acids: CASSPQTGGNTEAFF.

The chain couples TRBV9 to TRBJ2-2; 7 bases match TRBD2. The CDR3 is made up of 14 amino acids. The V gene end was trimmed by 0 bases and the J gene end by 6 bases; junction bases not matched to a gene: 2. The germline CDR1 and CDR2 sequences are SGDLS and YYNGEE. The DNA for the CDR3 is TGTGCCAGCAGCGTAGCCGCGGGAGCCGGGGAGCTGTTTTTT. It codes for CASSVAAGAGELFF.

On this clone itself: One end of the junction varies from germline; a read error may be responsible. The J gene is TRBJ1-4, the V gene TRBV28; D unclear. The CDR3 runs to 15 residues. The V gene's germline CDR1 is MDHEN and CDR2 SYDVKM. The DNA for the CDR3 is TGTGCCAGCAGTTTATGGCGGAAGGCAGGAGCGACCTTCAGGTTT. It encodes CASSLWRKAGATFRF.

The chain recombines TRBV18 with TRBJ2-1, with D perhaps matching TRBD2 (6 bases). Per the germline V gene, CDR1 is KGHSH and CDR2 is LQKENI. V shed 0 bases and J shed 8 bases, with 14 bases lying between them. The CDR3 contains 15 residues. The CDR3 loop is CASSPPTGRGDEQFF. CDR3 coding DNA: TGTGCCAGCTCACCACCGACCGGGAGAGGGGATGAGCAGTTCTTC.

This CDR3 is CASSLSLGGSFRGAFF. The CDR3 DNA reads as TGTGCCAGCAGTTTATCTCTGGGGGGCTCTTTTCGTGGAGCTTTCTTT. The rearrangement uses TRBV28 and TRBJ1-1; weak D call: TRBD1 (6 bases). This CDR3 is built from 16 residues. Trimming took off 1 base at V and 10 bases at J, with 22 bases between the two ends. Germline V lookup: CDR1 MDHEN, CDR2 SYDVKM.

This clone was recorded only once. The chain links TRBV19 to TRBJ1-1, with TRBD1 matching 9 bases. With 6 bases clipped from V and 2 bases from J, the junction kept 10 bases outside the gene matches. Germline CDR1 is LNHDA and CDR2 is SQIVND (reference sequence). The CDR3 length is 16 residues. CDR3 DNA: TGTGCCAGTAGACCCGGACAGGGGCCTCTCAACACTGAAGCTTTCTTT. Translated, it gives CASRPGQGPLNTEAFF.

The rearrangement uses TRBV9 and TRBJ1-2, with D possibly matching TRBD1 (5 bases). CDR3 size: 15 residues. Germline CDR1 is SGDLS and CDR2 is YYNGEE. Trimming cost V 0 bases and J 10 bases, with 19 bases left between them. CDR3 coding DNA: TGTGCCAGCAGCGTAGATGGGGGAATATGGGTGGACTACACCTTC. Translating it yields CASSVDGGIWVDYTF.

This chain joins TRBV21-1 and TRBJ2-1; TRBD1, the table's D call, was not compared with the DNA. TRBV21-1 is listed as a pseudogene. This CDR3 comprises 15 residues. Here the CDR3 reads CASYTNMDSPNEQFF. CDR3 DNA: TGTGCCAGCTATACCAACATGGACAGTCCCAACGAGCAGTTCTTC.

The genes are TRBV18 and TRBJ2-2; D call uncertain. V lost 6 bases to trimming and J lost 4 bases, with 18 bases between them. The CDR3 is 16 amino acids. Germline V gives CDR1 KGHSH, CDR2 LQKENI. CDR3 residues: CASSSLAQSGTGELFF. The CDR3 DNA is TGTGCCAGCTCCTCGTTGGCGCAGTCCGGCACCGGGGAGCTGTTTTTT.

This clone occurred once. V is TRBV7-2 and J is TRBJ1-2; D unresolved. The CDR3 spans 15 residues. V was shortened by 2 bases and J by 4 bases, with 14 bases between the two germline ends. Germline CDR1 and CDR2: SGHTA and FQGNSA. The CDR3 protein is CASSLTPEGAYGYTF. CDR3 coding DNA: TGTGCCAGCAGCTTAACCCCTGAGGGCGCCTATGGCTACACCTTC. Looking up the rest from reference TRBV7-2 and TRBJ1-2 gives the full variable domain: GAGVSQSPSNKVTEKGKDVELRCDPISGHTALYWYRQSLGQGLEFLIYFQGNSAPDKSGLPSDRFSAERTGGSVSTLTIQRTQQEDSAVYLCASSLTPEGAYGYTFGSGTRLTVV.

This clone is a singleton in its sample. This chain joins TRBV7-2 and TRBJ1-2, with 9 nucleotides matching TRBD1. Germline V CDR1 and CDR2: SGHTA, FQGNSA. This CDR3 is 14 amino acids long. V shed 6 bases, J shed 4 bases, and the junction held 6 bases outside the gene matches. CDR3 amino acids: CASRRTGGGYGYTF. CDR3 DNA: TGTGCCAGCAGACGAACAGGGGGCGGCTATGGCTACACCTTC.